The clone carrying this TCR beta chain was observed a handful of times. The antigen remains undetermined. TCRdb independently ran MiXCR on the reads; one entry per CDR3 protein. The sample comprises roughly 310,000 distinct CDR3 sequences, almost 30% of which are singletons, and around 18% rests with the top ten. The entry originates in a study of T cell repertoires in cytomegalovirus infection. Overall study context: An indication of both CMV infection and matching HLA type came from public TCR beta signatures.

Study outcomes and limitations: CMV-specific TCR beta clonotypes restricted by HLA-C dominated the ex vivo response.

CDR3 length: 15 residues. The germline CDR1 and CDR2 sequences are MNHEY and SVGAGI. Trimming removed 4 bases from V and 10 bases from J; junction bases left unmatched: 9. The chain joins TRBV6-5 to TRBJ2-1, with 11 bases identical to TRBD2. The TCR was taken from a human donor in good health (CMV status not recorded). Some clones in this sample may be carry-over from other donors' samples. The sequencing here drew on cultured PBMCs, taken from culture after CMV antigen stimulation. CDR3 DNA: TGTGCCAGCAGTTTCTTCCTAGCGGGAGGAAGAGAGCAGTTCTTC. It translates to CASSFFLAGGREQFF.